The clone carrying this T cell receptor (beta chain) appeared many times. Its target is not known. CDR3 length: 15 residues. Trimming removed 7 bases from V and 2 bases from J; junction bases left unmatched: 10. CDR1 is SQVTM and CDR2 is ANQGSEA in the germline V gene. This entry is derived from a study of tumor-infiltrating lymphocytes in glioblastoma multiforme. Three nested ARM-PCR rounds with V-beta and C-beta primers built TCRB libraries. Input was approximately 0.5 ug total RNA, reverse-transcribed with a C-beta primer. TCRdb redid the calling of the multiplex PCR reads with MiXCR, one entry per CDR3 protein. The data show just under 20,000 distinct CDR3 sequences, with just under 70% seen just once and more than 15% held by the top ten. Points from the study as a whole: Only one glioblastoma patient had TCR and mutation analysis. The T cells in this sample were not sorted into functional subsets.

The specimen was peripheral blood. The sequence was collected from a male donor with glioblastoma. The chain uses TRBV29-1 and TRBJ2-3, with TRBD2 identical over 9 bases. The CDR3 protein is CSGRRTSEFTDTQYF. CDR3 nucleotide sequence: TGCAGCGGACGTAGGACTAGCGAGTTCACAGATACGCAGTATTTT.